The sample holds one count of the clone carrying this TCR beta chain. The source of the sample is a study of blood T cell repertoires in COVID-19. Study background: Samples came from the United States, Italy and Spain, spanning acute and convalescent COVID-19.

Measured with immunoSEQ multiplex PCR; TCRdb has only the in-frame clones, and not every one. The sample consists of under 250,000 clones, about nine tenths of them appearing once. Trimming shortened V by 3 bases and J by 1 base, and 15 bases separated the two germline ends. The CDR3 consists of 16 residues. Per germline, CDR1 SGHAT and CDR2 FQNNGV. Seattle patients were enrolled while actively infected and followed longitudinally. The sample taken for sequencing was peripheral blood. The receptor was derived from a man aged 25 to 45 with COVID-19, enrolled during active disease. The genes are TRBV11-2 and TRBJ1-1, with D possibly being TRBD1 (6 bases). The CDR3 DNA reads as TGTGCCAGCAGCTTTCTATTGGGGGCAGGGAACACTGAAGCTTTCTTT. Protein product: CASSFLLGAGNTEAFF.